Below are 4 T cell receptor beta chains sequenced from a single sample in a study of stem cell transplantation in POMP-related autoinflammatory disease. The table came from immunoSEQ multiplex PCR; TCRdb's copy has only in-frame clones and leaves some out. The sample has more than 8,500 clones, around 79% seen once. Sequences were derived from CD4+ T cells from PBMCs, sampled after stem cell transplantation. The source is a human patient with POMP-related autoinflammation and immune dysregulation (PRAID). These T cells may partly come from the graft donor.

The genes are TRBV11-3 and TRBJ2-5; the D is unclear. The last part of the DNA fits TRBJ2-7 better; the J call may be wrong. CDR1 SGHNT and CDR2 YENEEA come from the germline V gene. The CDR3 is 13 amino acids. The chain's CDR3 is CASSLDGTYEQYF. The CDR3 DNA sequence: TGTGCCAGCAGCTTAGATGGGACCTACGAGCAGTACTTC.

V usage is TRBV21-1 and J usage is TRBJ2-7. TRBV21-1 counts as a pseudogene. CDR3 length equals 13 residues. As DNA, the CDR3 is TGTGCCAGCGATCGAAGGGTGGTTCGCGAGCAGTACTTC. Translated: CASDRRVVREQYF.

This clone was seen a few times. This sequence joins TRBV18 and TRBJ2-3; 7 nucleotides align to TRBD2. The CDR3 length is 14 residues. The germline CDR1 and CDR2 sequences are KGHSH and LQKENI. V shed 4 bases and J 4 bases; nucleotides not matched to a gene: 5. The CDR3 DNA reads as TGTGCCAGCTCACTCCGACTAGCCGCAGATACGCAGTATTTT. This sequence encodes CASSLRLAADTQYF.

The rearrangement links TRBV5-1 to TRBJ1-6; TRBD1 aligns across 7 bases. The germline CDR1 and CDR2 sequences are SGHRS and YFSETQ. CDR3 length: 16 amino acids. V dropped 4 bases and J dropped 0; count of bases not matched to a gene: 4. CDR3 DNA: TGCGCCAGCAGCGCGGACAGGAGCTCCTATAATTCACCCCTCCACTTT. As protein: CASSADRSSYNSPLHF. Combining the CDR3 with reference TRBV5-1 and TRBJ1-6 gives the whole variable domain KAGVTQTPRYLIKTRGQQVTLSCSPISGHRSVSWYQQTPGQGLQFLFEYFSETQRNKGNFPGRFSGRQFSNSRSEMNVSTLELGDSALYLCASSADRSSYNSPLHFGNGTRLTVT.